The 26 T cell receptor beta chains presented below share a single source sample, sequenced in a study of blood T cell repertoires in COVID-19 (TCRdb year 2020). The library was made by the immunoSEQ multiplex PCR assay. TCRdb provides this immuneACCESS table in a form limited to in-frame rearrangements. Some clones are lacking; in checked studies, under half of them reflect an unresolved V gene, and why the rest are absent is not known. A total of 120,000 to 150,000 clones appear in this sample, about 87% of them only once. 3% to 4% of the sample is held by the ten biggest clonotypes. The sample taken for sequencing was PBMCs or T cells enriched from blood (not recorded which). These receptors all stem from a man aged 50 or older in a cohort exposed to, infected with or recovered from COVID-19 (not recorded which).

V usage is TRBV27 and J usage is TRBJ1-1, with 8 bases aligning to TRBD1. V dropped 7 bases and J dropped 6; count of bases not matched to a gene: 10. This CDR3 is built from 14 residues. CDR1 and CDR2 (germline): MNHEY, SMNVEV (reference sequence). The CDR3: CASTLAQGVSEAFF. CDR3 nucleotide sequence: TGTGCCAGCACCCTCGCACAGGGGGTATCTGAAGCTTTCTTT.

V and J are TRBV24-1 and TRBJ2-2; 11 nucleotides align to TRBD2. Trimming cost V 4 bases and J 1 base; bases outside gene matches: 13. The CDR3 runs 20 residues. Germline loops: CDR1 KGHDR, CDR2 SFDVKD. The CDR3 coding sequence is TGTGCCACCAGTGACCCGGACGTAACCGGGACTAGCGGGAACACCGGGGAGCTGTTTTTT. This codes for CATSDPDVTGTSGNTGELFF.

The CDR3, as DNA: TGCGCCAGCAGTCCCGGGACTACCAACACCGGGGAGCTGTTTTTT. Translation: CASSPGTTNTGELFF. The chain has TRBV5-1 and TRBJ2-2, with TRBD2 matching over 7 bases. The length of the CDR3 is 15 residues. CDR1 and CDR2 (germline): SGHRS, YFSETQ. V shed 5 bases, J shed 2 bases, and the junction held 6 bases outside the gene matches.

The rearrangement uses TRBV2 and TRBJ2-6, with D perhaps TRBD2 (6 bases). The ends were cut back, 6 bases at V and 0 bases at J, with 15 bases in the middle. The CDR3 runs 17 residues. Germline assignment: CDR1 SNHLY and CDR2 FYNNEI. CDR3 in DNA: TGTGCCAGCAGATCGGGGGTGCTTCCCTCTGGGGCCAACGTCCTGACTTTC. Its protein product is CASRSGVLPSGANVLTF.

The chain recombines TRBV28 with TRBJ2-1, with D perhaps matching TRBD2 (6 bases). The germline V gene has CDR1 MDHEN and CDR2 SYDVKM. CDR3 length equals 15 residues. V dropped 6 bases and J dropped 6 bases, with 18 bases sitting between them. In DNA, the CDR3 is TGTGCCAGCAGCCATCCTAGCGTTCAAACCAATGAGCAGTTCTTC. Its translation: CASSHPSVQTNEQFF.

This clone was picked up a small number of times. The CDR3 nucleotides read TGTGCCAGCAGCCAGAGGGGAGGGCGGTATGAAAAACTGTTTTTT. Protein product: CASSQRGGRYEKLFF. This rearrangement joins TRBV3-1 (or the pseudogene TRBV3-2) to TRBJ1-4, with D possibly being TRBD1 (5 bases). The germline V gene encodes CDR1 LGHDT and CDR2 YNNKEL (reference sequence). The CDR3 length is 15 residues. Trimming stripped 3 bases from V and 6 bases from J, with 14 bases between.

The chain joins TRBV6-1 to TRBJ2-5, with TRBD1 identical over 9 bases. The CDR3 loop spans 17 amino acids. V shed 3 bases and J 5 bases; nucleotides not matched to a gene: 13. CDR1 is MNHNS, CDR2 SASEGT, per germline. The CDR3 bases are TGTGCCAGCAGTGATTCCGGAGGGACAGGGTACGTCGAGACCCAGTACTTC. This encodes CASSDSGGTGYVETQYF.

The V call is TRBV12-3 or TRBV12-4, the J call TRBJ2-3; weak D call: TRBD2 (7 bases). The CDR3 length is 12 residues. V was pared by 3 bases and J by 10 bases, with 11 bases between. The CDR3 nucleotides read TGTGCCAGCAGTTTGGGGGGGGGCTCGCAGTATTTT. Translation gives CASSLGGGSQYF.

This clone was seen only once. CDR3 coding DNA: TGCGCCAGCAGCCAAGGGGGTGGAGGAGGCTACACCTTC. This sequence encodes CASSQGGGGGYTF. This chain links TRBV4-3 with TRBJ1-2; D remains unclear. This CDR3 is 13 amino acids long. Trimming pared 1 base from V and 8 bases from J, leaving 11 bases between. Germline values: CDR1 LGHNA, CDR2 YSLEER.

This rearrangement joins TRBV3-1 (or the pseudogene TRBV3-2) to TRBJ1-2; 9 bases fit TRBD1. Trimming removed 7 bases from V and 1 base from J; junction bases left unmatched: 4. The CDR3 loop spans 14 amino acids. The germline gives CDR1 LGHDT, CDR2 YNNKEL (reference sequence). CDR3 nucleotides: TGTGCCAGCACCCAGGACAGGGGTAACTATGGCTACACCTTC. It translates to CASTQDRGNYGYTF.

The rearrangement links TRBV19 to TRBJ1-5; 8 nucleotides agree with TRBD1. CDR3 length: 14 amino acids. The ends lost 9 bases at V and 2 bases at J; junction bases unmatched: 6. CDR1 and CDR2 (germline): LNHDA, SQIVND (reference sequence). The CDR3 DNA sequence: TGTGCCAGCCGAGGACAGGGTGGCAATCAGCCCCAGCATTTT. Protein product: CASRGQGGNQPQHF.

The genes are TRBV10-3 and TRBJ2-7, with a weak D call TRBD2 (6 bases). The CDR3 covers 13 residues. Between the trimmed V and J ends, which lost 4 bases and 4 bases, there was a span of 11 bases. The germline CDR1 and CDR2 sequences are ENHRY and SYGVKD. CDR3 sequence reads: CAISAGGNYEQYF. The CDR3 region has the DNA TGTGCCATCAGTGCAGGCGGGAATTACGAGCAGTACTTC.

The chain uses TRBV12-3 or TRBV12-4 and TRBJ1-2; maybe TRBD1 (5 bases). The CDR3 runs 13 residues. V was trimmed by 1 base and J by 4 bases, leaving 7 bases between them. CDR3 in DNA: TGTGCCAGCAGTTTAGGGGGCCCCTATGGCTACACCTTC. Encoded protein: CASSLGGPYGYTF.

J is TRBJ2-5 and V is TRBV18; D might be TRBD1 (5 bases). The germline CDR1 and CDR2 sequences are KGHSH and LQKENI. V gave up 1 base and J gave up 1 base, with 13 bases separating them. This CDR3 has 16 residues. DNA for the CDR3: TGTGCCAGCTCACCACGGTCAGGGTATACCCAAGAGACCCAGTACTTC. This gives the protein CASSPRSGYTQETQYF.

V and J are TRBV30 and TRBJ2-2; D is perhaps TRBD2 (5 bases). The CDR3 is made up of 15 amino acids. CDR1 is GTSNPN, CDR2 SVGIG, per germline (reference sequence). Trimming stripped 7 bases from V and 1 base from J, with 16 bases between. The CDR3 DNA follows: TGTGCCTCCCCTTCGGACTTCCAGAACACCGGGGAGCTGTTTTTT. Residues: CASPSDFQNTGELFF.

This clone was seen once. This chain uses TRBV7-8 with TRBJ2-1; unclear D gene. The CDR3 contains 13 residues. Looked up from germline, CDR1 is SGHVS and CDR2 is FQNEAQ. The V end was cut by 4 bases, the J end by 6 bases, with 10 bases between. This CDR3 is CASSSTGFNEQFF. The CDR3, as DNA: TGTGCCAGCAGCTCCACGGGTTTCAATGAGCAGTTCTTC.

CDR3 in DNA: TGTGCCAGCAGCCCGGGGGGCCTAGCGGGAGATGGGAATGAGCAGTTCTTC. Its translation is CASSPGGLAGDGNEQFF. The gene calls are TRBV11-3 and TRBJ2-1; 10 bases are a match to TRBD2. The germline V gene has CDR1 SGHNT and CDR2 YENEEA. Germline trimming cut 5 bases from V and 7 bases from J; bases unmatched to any gene: 14. This CDR3 has 17 residues.

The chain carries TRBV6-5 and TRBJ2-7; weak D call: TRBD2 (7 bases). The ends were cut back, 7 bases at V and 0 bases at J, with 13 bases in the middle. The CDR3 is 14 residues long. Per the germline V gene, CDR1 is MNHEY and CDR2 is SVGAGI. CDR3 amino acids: CASKGGGVSYEQYF. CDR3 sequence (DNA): TGTGCCAGCAAGGGCGGGGGCGTCTCCTACGAGCAGTACTTC.

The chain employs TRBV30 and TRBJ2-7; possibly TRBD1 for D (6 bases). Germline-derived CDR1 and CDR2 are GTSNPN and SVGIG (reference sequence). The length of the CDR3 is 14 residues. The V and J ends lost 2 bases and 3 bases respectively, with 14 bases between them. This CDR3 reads CAWSPGTYGYEQYF. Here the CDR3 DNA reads TGTGCCTGGAGTCCTGGGACATATGGCTACGAGCAGTACTTC.

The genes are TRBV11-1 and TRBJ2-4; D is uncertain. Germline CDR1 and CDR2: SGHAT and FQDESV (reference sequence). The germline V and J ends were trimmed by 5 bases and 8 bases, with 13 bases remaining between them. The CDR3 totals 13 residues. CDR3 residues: CASSVREADIQYF. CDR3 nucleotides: TGTGCCAGCAGCGTCCGAGAGGCGGACATTCAGTACTTC. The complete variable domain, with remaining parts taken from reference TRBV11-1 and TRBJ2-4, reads EAEVAQSPRYKITEKSQAVAFWCDPISGHATLYWYRQILGQGPELLVQFQDESVVDDSQLPKDRFSAERLKGVDSTLKIQPAELGDSAMYLCASSVREADIQYFGAGTRLSVL.

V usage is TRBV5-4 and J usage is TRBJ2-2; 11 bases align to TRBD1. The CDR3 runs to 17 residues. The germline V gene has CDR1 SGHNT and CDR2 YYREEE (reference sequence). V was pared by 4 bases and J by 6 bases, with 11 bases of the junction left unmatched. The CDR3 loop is CASSAGTGGVVSGELFF. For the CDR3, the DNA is TGTGCCAGCAGCGCCGGGACAGGGGGGGTGGTATCCGGGGAGCTGTTTTTT.

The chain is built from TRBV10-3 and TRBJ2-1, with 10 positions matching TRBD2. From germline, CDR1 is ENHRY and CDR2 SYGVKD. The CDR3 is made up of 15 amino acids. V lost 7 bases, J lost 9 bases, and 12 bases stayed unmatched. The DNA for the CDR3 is TGTGCCATCACCCAACAAGCGGGGGGGCGTGGTGAGCAGTTCTTC. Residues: CAITQQAGGRGEQFF.

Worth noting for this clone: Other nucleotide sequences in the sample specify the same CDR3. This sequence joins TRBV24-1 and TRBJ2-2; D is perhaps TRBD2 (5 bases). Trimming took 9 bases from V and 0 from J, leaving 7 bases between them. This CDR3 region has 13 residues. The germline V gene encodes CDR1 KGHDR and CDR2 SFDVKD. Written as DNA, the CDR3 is TGTGCCACCGGAGGTGCGAACACCGGGGAGCTGTTTTTT. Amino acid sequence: CATGGANTGELFF.

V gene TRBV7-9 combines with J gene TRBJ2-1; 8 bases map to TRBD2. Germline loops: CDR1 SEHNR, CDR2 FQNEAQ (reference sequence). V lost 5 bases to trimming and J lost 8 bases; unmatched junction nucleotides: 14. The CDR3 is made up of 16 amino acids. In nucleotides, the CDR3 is TGTGCCAGCAGCGACCCGGGAGCGGGAGAGATAGATGAGCAGTTCTTC. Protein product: CASSDPGAGEIDEQFF. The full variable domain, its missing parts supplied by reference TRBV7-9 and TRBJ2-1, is DTGVSQNPRHKITKRGQNVTFRCDPISEHNRLYWYRQTLGQGPEFLTYFQNEAQLEKSRLLSDRFSAERPKGSFSTLEIQRTEQGDSAMYLCASSDPGAGEIDEQFFGPGTRLTVL.

The CDR3 loop reads CASRISTPGLNEKLFF. The CDR3 DNA sequence: TGTGCCAGCAGGATTTCCACGCCAGGCCTTAATGAAAAACTGTTTTTT. The chain combines TRBV28 with TRBJ1-4; no firm D call. The CDR3 has 16 amino acids. In germline, CDR1 is MDHEN, CDR2 SYDVKM. V was cut by 6 bases and J by 4 bases, with 18 bases left in between.

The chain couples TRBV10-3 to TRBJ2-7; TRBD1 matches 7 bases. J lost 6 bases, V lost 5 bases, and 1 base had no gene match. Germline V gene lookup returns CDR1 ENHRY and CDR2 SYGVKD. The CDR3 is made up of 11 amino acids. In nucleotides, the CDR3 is TGTGCCATCAGTCGGGACAGCGAGCAGTACTTC. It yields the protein CAISRDSEQYF.